This entry lists 14 T cell receptor beta chains sequenced from one sample in a study of blood T cell repertoires in COVID-19. Libraries were prepared by immunoSEQ multiplex PCR; TCRdb keeps only in-frame clonotypes and omits some of them. The sample has around 380,000 clones, about 80% seen once. Sequences were obtained from peripheral blood. These receptors were collected from a human donor with acute or convalescent COVID-19. The donor label of this sample is uncertain.

The chain is built from TRBV24-1 and TRBJ1-4; TRBD1 aligns across 10 bases. In germline, CDR1 is KGHDR, CDR2 SFDVKD. The V and J ends lost 6 bases and 8 bases, in that order; junction bases with no gene match: 8. The CDR3 runs 15 residues. The CDR3 bases are TGTGCCACCAGTTACTCCGGGACAGGGGAGGAAAAACTGTTTTTT. It yields the protein CATSYSGTGEEKLFF.

The rearrangement uses TRBV6-5 and TRBJ2-3; TRBD1 is a possible D gene (5 bases). The germline CDR1 and CDR2 sequences are MNHEY and SVGAGI. Trimming took 6 bases from V and 9 from J, leaving 13 bases between them. The CDR3 loop spans 12 amino acids. The DNA for the CDR3 is TGTGCCAGCAGCTACCGTTCAGGGACGCAGTATTTT. Its protein product is CASSYRSGTQYF.

CDR3 nucleotide sequence: TGTGCCAGCAGCTTTGGGGACAGATTCGGTGGCTACACCTTC. Protein product: CASSFGDRFGGYTF. The chain has TRBV7-9 and TRBJ1-2; 7 bases line up with TRBD1. The CDR3 runs to 14 residues. The V segment lost 3 bases and the J segment 7 bases; nucleotides outside the gene matches: 8. The germline gives CDR1 SEHNR, CDR2 FQNEAQ (reference sequence).

The rearrangement joins TRBV6-1 to TRBJ1-5; maybe TRBD1 (6 bases). The CDR3 is made up of 16 amino acids. V dropped 2 bases and J dropped 12 bases, with 23 bases sitting between them. Germline assignment: CDR1 MNHNS and CDR2 SASEGT. The CDR3 nucleotides read TGTGCCAGCAGTGAAAGTGCGTTCGGGGACACGTACTTCCAGCATTTT. Amino acid sequence: CASSESAFGDTYFQHF.

The chain has TRBV19 and TRBJ2-2; 13 bases agree with TRBD2. This CDR3 is 16 amino acids long. In germline, CDR1 is LNHDA, CDR2 SQIVND (reference sequence). The junction had 5 bases not matched to a gene; V was cut back by 4 bases and J by 6 bases. As DNA, the CDR3 is TGTGCCAGTAGTACTGAGGGACTAGCGGGATCCGGGGAGCTGTTTTTT. Encoded protein: CASSTEGLAGSGELFF. The entire variable domain, with the rest obtained from reference TRBV19 and TRBJ2-2, is as follows: DGGITQSPKYLFRKEGQNVTLSCEQNLNHDAMYWYRQDPGQGLRLIYYSQIVNDFQKGDIAEGYSVSREKKESFPLTVTSAQKNPTAFYLCASSTEGLAGSGELFFGEGSRLTVL.

This clone has only a few counts. V and J are TRBV27 and TRBJ2-3; no firm D call. The CDR3 runs 14 residues. V lost 6 bases, J lost 8 bases, and 18 bases lay in between. Germline loops: CDR1 MNHEY, CDR2 SMNVEV (reference sequence). CDR3 sequence reads: CASRLDLGARTQYF. CDR3 DNA: TGTGCCAGCAGACTCGATCTTGGAGCGCGTACGCAGTATTTT.

The chain links TRBV19 to TRBJ1-5, with 9 positions matching TRBD1. Germline V lookup: CDR1 LNHDA, CDR2 SQIVND (reference sequence). J gave up 4 bases and V 5 bases, and 3 bases lay outside the gene matches. The CDR3 covers 14 residues. The DNA for the CDR3 is TGTGCCAGTAGTCCCGGACAGGGGAATCAGCCCCAGCATTTT. Encoded protein: CASSPGQGNQPQHF. The complete variable domain, with remaining parts taken from reference TRBV19 and TRBJ1-5, reads DGGITQSPKYLFRKEGQNVTLSCEQNLNHDAMYWYRQDPGQGLRLIYYSQIVNDFQKGDIAEGYSVSREKKESFPLTVTSAQKNPTAFYLCASSPGQGNQPQHFGDGTRLSIL.

The gene calls are TRBV7-9 and TRBJ1-3; D is perhaps TRBD1 (6 bases). The CDR3 covers 17 residues. CDR1 and CDR2 (germline): SEHNR, FQNEAQ (reference sequence). Trimming cost V 3 bases and J 4 bases, with 19 bases left between them. The CDR3 reads CASSFPPAGTYGNTIYF. CDR3 bases: TGTGCCAGCAGCTTTCCCCCCGCAGGGACATACGGAAACACCATATATTTT. Looking up the rest from reference TRBV7-9 and TRBJ1-3 gives the full variable domain: DTGVSQNPRHKITKRGQNVTFRCDPISEHNRLYWYRQTLGQGPEFLTYFQNEAQLEKSRLLSDRFSAERPKGSFSTLEIQRTEQGDSAMYLCASSFPPAGTYGNTIYFGEGSWLTVV.

The J gene is TRBJ2-7, the V gene TRBV28, with D unresolved. This CDR3 region has 13 residues. Germline V CDR1 and CDR2: MDHEN, SYDVKM. Trimming pared 3 bases from V and 3 bases from J, leaving 9 bases between. Written as DNA, the CDR3 is TGTGCCAGCAGTTTTTCACCTATCTACGAGCAGTACTTC. Translated: CASSFSPIYEQYF.

The genes are TRBV15 and TRBJ1-2; D may be TRBD1 (6 bases). Germline V gives CDR1 LNHNV, CDR2 YYDKDF (reference sequence). The CDR3 runs 14 residues. V was cut by 3 bases and J by 8 bases, with 16 bases left in between. CDR3 amino acids: CATSRGAGAGGYTF. DNA for the CDR3: TGTGCCACCAGCAGGGGCGCAGGGGCTGGGGGCTACACCTTC.

The chain recombines TRBV10-3 with TRBJ2-2, with D maybe TRBD1 (6 bases). CDR3 length equals 16 residues. CDR1 and CDR2 (germline): ENHRY, SYGVKD. Trimming shortened V by 3 bases and J by 3 bases, and 14 bases separated the two germline ends. In DNA form, the CDR3 reads TGTGCCATCAGTGAAATTCCGGGACAACACACCGGGGAGCTGTTTTTT. As protein: CAISEIPGQHTGELFF.

The rearrangement links TRBV7-8 to TRBJ2-1, with 8 bases identical to TRBD2. CDR3 length: 16 amino acids. Germline lookup yields CDR1 SGHVS and CDR2 FQNEAQ. V lost 1 base, J lost 9 bases, and 11 bases stayed unmatched. The CDR3, as DNA: TGTGCCAGCAGCTTAGATTTAACGGGAGGGCCCAGTGAGCAGTTCTTC. Translating gives CASSLDLTGGPSEQFF.

The rearrangement links TRBV7-6 to TRBJ1-5; TRBD1 is a possible D gene (6 bases). CDR1 and CDR2 (germline): SGHVS, FNYEAQ. The CDR3 totals 16 residues. Between the trimmed V and J ends, which lost 1 base and 3 bases, there was a span of 13 bases. The CDR3 sequence is CASSLGSAGANQPQHF. The CDR3 nucleotides are TGTGCCAGCAGCTTAGGGTCGGCAGGGGCCAATCAGCCCCAGCATTTT.

This chain joins TRBV5-4 and TRBJ2-5, with 9 positions matching TRBD2. The CDR3 spans 15 residues. Unmatched junction bases numbered 8, after V lost 3 bases and J lost 5 bases. Germline V lookup: CDR1 SGHNT, CDR2 YYREEE (reference sequence). This chain's CDR3 is CASSWMRGGGETQYF. CDR3 in DNA: TGTGCCAGCAGCTGGATGCGGGGGGGAGGGGAGACCCAGTACTTC.